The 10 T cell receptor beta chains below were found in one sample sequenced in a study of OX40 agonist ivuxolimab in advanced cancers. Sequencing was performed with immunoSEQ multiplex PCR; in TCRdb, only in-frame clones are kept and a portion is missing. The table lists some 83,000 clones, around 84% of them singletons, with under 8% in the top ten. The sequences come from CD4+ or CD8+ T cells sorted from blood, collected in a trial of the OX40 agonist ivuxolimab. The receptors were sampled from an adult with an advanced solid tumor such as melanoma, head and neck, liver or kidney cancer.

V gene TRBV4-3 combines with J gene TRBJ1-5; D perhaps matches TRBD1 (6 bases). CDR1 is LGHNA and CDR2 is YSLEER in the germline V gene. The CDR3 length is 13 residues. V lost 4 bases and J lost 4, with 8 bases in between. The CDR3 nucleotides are TGCGCCAGCAGCCCAGGGGTAAATCAGCCCCAGCATTTT. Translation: CASSPGVNQPQHF.

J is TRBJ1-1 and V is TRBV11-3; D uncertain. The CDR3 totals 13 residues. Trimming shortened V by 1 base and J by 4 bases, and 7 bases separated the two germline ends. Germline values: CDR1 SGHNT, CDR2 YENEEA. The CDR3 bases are TGTGCCAGCAGCTTAGCTTTTGGCACTGAAGCTTTCTTT. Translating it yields CASSLAFGTEAFF.

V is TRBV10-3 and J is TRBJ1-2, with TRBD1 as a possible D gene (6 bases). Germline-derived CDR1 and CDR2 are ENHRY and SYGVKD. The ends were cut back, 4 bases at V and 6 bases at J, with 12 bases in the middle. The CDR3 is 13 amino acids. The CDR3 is CAISVGTKNGYTF. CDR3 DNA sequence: TGTGCCATCAGTGTTGGGACAAAAAATGGCTACACCTTC.

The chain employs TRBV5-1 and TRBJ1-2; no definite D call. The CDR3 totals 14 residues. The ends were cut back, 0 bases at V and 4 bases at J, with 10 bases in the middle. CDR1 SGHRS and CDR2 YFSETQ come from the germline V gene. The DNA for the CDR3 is TGCGCCAGCAGCTTGGACAAGGGAATCTATGGCTACACCTTC. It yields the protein CASSLDKGIYGYTF.

This CDR3 reads CASSLRESSYNEQFF. CDR3 nucleotides: TGTGCCAGCAGCTTAAGAGAGAGCTCCTACAATGAGCAGTTCTTC. The gene calls are TRBV7-8 and TRBJ2-1; D uncertain. Germline values: CDR1 SGHVS, CDR2 FQNEAQ. The CDR3 is made up of 15 amino acids. The germline V and J ends were trimmed by 2 bases and 0 bases, with 8 bases remaining between them.

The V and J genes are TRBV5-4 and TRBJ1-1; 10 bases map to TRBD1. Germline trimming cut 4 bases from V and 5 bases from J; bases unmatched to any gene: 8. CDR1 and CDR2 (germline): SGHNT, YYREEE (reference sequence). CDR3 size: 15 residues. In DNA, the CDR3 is TGTGCCAGCAGCCCGGCGGACAGGGGGGGGACTGAAGCTTTCTTT. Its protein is CASSPADRGGTEAFF.

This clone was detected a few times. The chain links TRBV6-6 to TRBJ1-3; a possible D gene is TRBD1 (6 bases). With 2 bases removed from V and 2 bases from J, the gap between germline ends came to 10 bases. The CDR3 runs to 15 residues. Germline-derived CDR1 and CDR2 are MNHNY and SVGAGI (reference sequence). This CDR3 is CASSYHTGTGNTIYF. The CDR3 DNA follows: TGTGCCAGCAGTTACCACACAGGGACTGGAAACACCATATATTTT.

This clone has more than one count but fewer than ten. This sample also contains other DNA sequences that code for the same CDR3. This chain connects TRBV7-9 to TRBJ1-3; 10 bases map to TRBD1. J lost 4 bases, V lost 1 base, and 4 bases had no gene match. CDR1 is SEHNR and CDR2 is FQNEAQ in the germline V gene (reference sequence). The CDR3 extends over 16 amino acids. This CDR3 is CASSLVGQGTGNTIYF. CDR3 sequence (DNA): TGTGCCAGCAGCTTAGTGGGACAGGGGACCGGAAACACCATATATTTT.

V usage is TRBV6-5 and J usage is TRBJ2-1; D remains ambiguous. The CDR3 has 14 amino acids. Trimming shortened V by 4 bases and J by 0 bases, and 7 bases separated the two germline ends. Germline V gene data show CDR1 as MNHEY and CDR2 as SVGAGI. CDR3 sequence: CASSWGSSYNEQFF. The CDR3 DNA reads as TGTGCCAGCAGTTGGGGTAGCTCCTACAATGAGCAGTTCTTC.

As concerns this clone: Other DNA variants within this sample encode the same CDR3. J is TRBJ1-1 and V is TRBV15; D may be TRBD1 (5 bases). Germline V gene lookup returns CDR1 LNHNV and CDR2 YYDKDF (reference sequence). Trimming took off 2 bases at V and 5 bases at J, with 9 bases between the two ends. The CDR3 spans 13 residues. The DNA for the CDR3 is TGTGCCACCAGCAGACCGGGGGGGACTGAAGCTTTCTTT. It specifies CATSRPGGTEAFF. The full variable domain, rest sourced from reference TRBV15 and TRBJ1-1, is DAMVIQNPRYQVTQFGKPVTLSCSQTLNHNVMYWYQQKSSQAPKLLFHYYDKDFNNEADTPDNFQSRRPNTSFCFLDIRSPGLGDTAMYLCATSRPGGTEAFFGQGTRLTVV.